These 25 T cell receptor beta chains were all obtained from the same sample, sequenced in a study of human T cells and chemical hapten exposure. Via MiXCR, TCRdb re-called the RACE reads, giving one row per CDR3 protein. The profile covers 70,000 or so distinct CDR3 sequences, with 11% appearing a single time and roughly 1.3% taken by the ten largest. Time point denoted: patch test 3, about 24 weeks after DPC sensitization. Regarding treatment: therapeutic diphenylcyclopropenone sensitization with weekly scalp DPC. Source: whole blood, taken in connection with sensitization to the hapten diphenylcyclopropenone (DPC). Receptors were obtained from a woman in her forties or fifties with alopecia areata. Some clones in this sample may be carry-over from other donors' samples.

The rearrangement uses TRBV10-2 and TRBJ1-1, with D possibly being TRBD1 (6 bases). The germline V gene has CDR1 WSHSY and CDR2 SAAADI. Trimming stripped 6 bases from V and 11 bases from J, with 16 bases between. The CDR3 has 12 amino acids. CDR3 nucleotide sequence: TGCGCCAGCAGCGTTCGAGGGGGGGATGCTTTCTTT. Encoded protein: CASSVRGGDAFF.

This clonotype was counted many times. The CDR3 protein is CASSRGLFGSGSGANVLTF. The CDR3 DNA sequence: TGCGCCAGCAGTAGGGGTCTATTCGGATCGGGCTCTGGGGCCAACGTCCTGACTTTC. The genes are TRBV4-3 and TRBJ2-6; D might be TRBD1 (5 bases). Germline lookup yields CDR1 LGHNA and CDR2 YSLEER. Trimming pared 6 bases from V and 0 bases from J, leaving 21 bases between. The CDR3 extends over 19 amino acids.

This clonotype was seen a handful of times. The chain combines TRBV5-1 with TRBJ1-1; D gene ambiguous. This CDR3 is 13 amino acids long. V gave up 6 bases and J gave up 0 bases, with 9 bases separating them. The germline CDR1 and CDR2 sequences are SGHRS and YFSETQ. The CDR3 is CASMRTMNTEAFF. In DNA, the CDR3 is TGCGCCAGCATGAGGACGATGAACACTGAAGCTTTCTTT.

The rearrangement links TRBV7-6 to TRBJ2-7, with D possibly matching TRBD1 (6 bases). The CDR3 loop spans 13 amino acids. Germline values: CDR1 SGHVS, CDR2 FNYEAQ. Between the trimmed V and J ends, which lost 4 bases and 5 bases, there was a span of 12 bases. CDR3 region: CASSSLDRNEQYF. The CDR3 DNA reads as TGTGCCAGCAGCTCCTTAGACAGGAACGAGCAGTACTTC.

This clonotype was seen only a few times. V is TRBV7-9 and J is TRBJ2-2; the D gene is possibly TRBD1 (5 bases). Trimming stripped 1 base from V and 7 bases from J, with 16 bases between. CDR1 SEHNR and CDR2 FQNEAQ come from the germline V gene (reference sequence). The CDR3 has 16 amino acids. The CDR3 sequence: CASSLVGTGSGGELFF. The CDR3 region has the DNA TGTGCCAGCAGCTTAGTCGGTACAGGATCTGGCGGGGAGCTGTTTTTT.

The CDR3 DNA is TGTGCCAGCAGTTCTCCCCCAGTTGGAGATACGCAGTATTTT. Translating it yields CASSSPPVGDTQYF. V is TRBV6-2 or TRBV6-3 and J is TRBJ2-3; D not resolved. Germline CDR1 is MNHEY and CDR2 is SVGEGT. The CDR3 has 14 amino acids. Between the trimmed V and J ends, which lost 4 bases and 5 bases, there was a span of 13 bases.

This clonotype was seen at least ten times. The chain employs TRBV9 and TRBJ2-3; possibly TRBD1 for D (6 bases). Germline CDR1 and CDR2: SGDLS and YYNGEE. CDR3 length: 16 amino acids. Trimming removed 2 bases at V and 0 bases at J, with 13 bases between. The CDR3 DNA follows: TGTGCCAGCAGCGTGGGGGCAGGACCGAGCACAGATACGCAGTATTTT. This sequence encodes CASSVGAGPSTDTQYF.

This clonotype was counted many times. V is TRBV3-1 and J is TRBJ1-1, with D perhaps matching TRBD1 (6 bases). V lost 2 bases and J 5 bases, leaving 12 bases between the germline ends. Germline V gives CDR1 LGHDT, CDR2 YNNKEL (reference sequence). This CDR3 comprises 14 residues. The CDR3 bases are TGTGCCAGCAGCCAAACACCCCAGGGGACTGAAGCTTTCTTT. Its protein product is CASSQTPQGTEAFF.

This clonotype was seen a handful of times. The chain is built from TRBV4-2 and TRBJ1-1; D may be TRBD1 (5 bases). The V gene's germline CDR1 is LGHNA and CDR2 YNFKEQ. V shed 0 bases and J shed 1 base, with 15 bases lying between them. CDR3 length: 17 amino acids. CDR3 protein: CASSQDPGGGTNTEAFF. CDR3 DNA sequence: TGTGCCAGCAGCCAAGATCCGGGCGGAGGGACGAACACTGAAGCTTTCTTT.

V gene TRBV9 combines with J gene TRBJ2-7; TRBD1 matches at 9 bases. J was trimmed by 3 bases and V by 0 bases; bases with no gene match: 1. Looked up from germline, CDR1 is SGDLS and CDR2 is YYNGEE. The length of the CDR3 is 14 residues. The CDR3 region is CASSVATGGYEQYF. CDR3 nucleotide sequence: TGTGCCAGCAGCGTAGCGACAGGGGGCTACGAGCAGTACTTC. Using reference TRBV9 and TRBJ2-7 for the parts outside the CDR3, the full variable domain is DSGVTQTPKHLITATGQRVTLRCSPRSGDLSVYWYQQSLDQGLQFLIQYYNGEERAKGNILERFSAQQFPDLHSELNLSSLELGDSALYFCASSVATGGYEQYFGPGTRLTVT.

The chain has TRBV10-3 and TRBJ2-3; D is uncertain. The CDR3 sequence is 16 residues long. The germline V and J ends were trimmed by 5 bases and 0 bases, with 15 bases remaining between them. CDR1 ENHRY and CDR2 SYGVKD come from the germline V gene. DNA for the CDR3: TGTGCCATCAGTCCCGCCAAAACGGCGAGCACAGATACGCAGTATTTT. It codes for CAISPAKTASTDTQYF.

This clonotype appeared many times. The V gene is TRBV12-3 or TRBV12-4, the J gene TRBJ1-1, with D uncertain. This CDR3 comprises 14 residues. V gave up 3 bases and J gave up 5 bases, with 13 bases separating them. The CDR3 coding sequence is TGTGCCAGCAGTTTGGGGAGGCCGAGAACTGAAGCTTTCTTT. This gives the protein CASSLGRPRTEAFF.

This clonotype was counted between two and nine times. The chain has TRBV6-5 and TRBJ2-5, with D unclear. V was clipped by 4 bases and J by 1 base, with 10 bases between them. The CDR3 has 14 amino acids. In germline, CDR1 is MNHEY, CDR2 SVGAGI. CDR3 nucleotides: TGTGCCAGCAGTTTACAGATAAGCCAAGAGACCCAGTACTTC. Translation: CASSLQISQETQYF.

This clonotype was detected ten times or more. This chain connects TRBV20-1 to TRBJ2-7, with 9 bases identical to TRBD2. Germline trimming cut 7 bases from V and 0 bases from J; bases unmatched to any gene: 4. Germline values: CDR1 DFQATT, CDR2 SNEGSKA (reference sequence). This CDR3 spans 13 amino acids. The CDR3 here is CSGSGGSSYEQYF. The CDR3 coding sequence is TGCAGTGGGAGCGGGGGGAGCTCCTACGAGCAGTACTTC.

The chain joins TRBV7-2 to TRBJ2-1; TRBD2 agrees at 9 bases. Germline CDR1 is SGHTA and CDR2 is FQGNSA. The length of the CDR3 is 15 residues. The ends lost 4 bases at V and 9 bases at J; junction bases unmatched: 10. This CDR3 is CASSSQLAGESEQFF. The CDR3 region has the DNA TGTGCCAGCAGCTCCCAATTAGCGGGAGAAAGTGAGCAGTTCTTC. Complete variable domain (other parts from reference TRBV7-2 and TRBJ2-1): GAGVSQSPSNKVTEKGKDVELRCDPISGHTALYWYRQSLGQGLEFLIYFQGNSAPDKSGLPSDRFSAERTGGSVSTLTIQRTQQEDSAVYLCASSSQLAGESEQFFGPGTRLTVL.

This clonotype was detected only a few times. This chain connects TRBV2 to TRBJ2-3; 9 nucleotides match TRBD2. V dropped 6 bases and J dropped 2; count of bases not matched to a gene: 6. CDR1 is SNHLY and CDR2 is FYNNEI in the germline V gene. This CDR3 contains 15 residues. CDR3 sequence (DNA): TGTGCCAGCAGGTCTAGCGGGGCTCACACAGATACGCAGTATTTT. Protein product: CASRSSGAHTDTQYF.

This clonotype was found a few times. The rearrangement links TRBV7-8 to TRBJ2-1; 9 bases match TRBD2. CDR3 length: 16 residues. J was trimmed by 4 bases and V by 5 bases; bases with no gene match: 9. Germline V lookup: CDR1 SGHVS, CDR2 FQNEAQ. The CDR3 sequence is CASSPLTSGLYNEQFF. The CDR3, as DNA: TGTGCCAGCAGCCCCTTAACTAGCGGGTTATACAATGAGCAGTTCTTC.

This clonotype was counted a few times. The V gene is TRBV28, the J gene TRBJ2-2; tentatively, D is TRBD2 (5 bases). Germline assignment: CDR1 MDHEN and CDR2 SYDVKM. Trimming cost V 5 bases and J 4 bases, with 17 bases left between them. CDR3 size: 16 residues. The CDR3 DNA is TGTGCCAGCAGTAGAGGCGGCGGGTCCTTCACCGGGGAGCTGTTTTTT. It yields the protein CASSRGGGSFTGELFF.

The rearrangement links TRBV5-1 to TRBJ1-3; a weak D match, TRBD1 (5 bases). Per the germline V gene, CDR1 is SGHRS and CDR2 is YFSETQ. The CDR3 is 14 residues long. V shed 7 bases and J shed 0 bases, with 11 bases lying between them. This chain's CDR3 is CASGTGNSGNTIYF. The DNA for the CDR3 is TGCGCCAGCGGGACGGGGAACTCTGGAAACACCATATATTTT.

This clonotype has at least ten counts. The rearrangement uses TRBV18 and TRBJ2-1; 8 positions agree with TRBD2. The germline V gene has CDR1 KGHSH and CDR2 LQKENI. V lost 3 bases, J lost 9 bases, and 13 bases stayed unmatched. This CDR3 has 16 amino acids. The CDR3 loop is CASSPSLGLAGGEQFF. Written as DNA, the CDR3 is TGTGCCAGCTCACCGAGTCTGGGGCTAGCGGGCGGTGAGCAGTTCTTC.

For this clonotype: Given a much more abundant clone one base away, this may be a read error. The chain is built from TRBV5-1 and TRBJ1-4; D is ambiguous. CDR1 and CDR2 from the germline V gene are SGHRS and YFSETQ. The CDR3 is 13 amino acids. The chain's CDR3 is CASSSGPGEKLIF. The DNA for the CDR3 is TGCGCCAGCAGCTCCGGACCCGGCGAAAAACTGATTTTT. Based on the CDR3 plus reference TRBV5-1 and TRBJ1-4, the full variable domain is KAGVTQTPRYLIKTRGQQVTLSCSPISGHRSVSWYQQTPGQGLQFLFEYFSETQRNKGNFPGRFSGRQFSNSRSEMNVSTLELGDSALYLCASSSGPGEKLIFGSGTQLSVL.

This clonotype was observed at least ten times. The V gene is TRBV10-3, the J gene TRBJ2-7; weak D call: TRBD2 (6 bases). The CDR3 is 17 amino acids. Trimming pared 1 base from V and 2 bases from J, leaving 18 bases between. Germline V gene data show CDR1 as ENHRY and CDR2 as SYGVKD. The CDR3 sequence is CAISEYPARGGTYEQYF. The DNA of the CDR3 is TGTGCCATCAGTGAGTACCCAGCGAGGGGAGGCACCTACGAGCAGTACTTC.

This clonotype was seen a handful of times. Compared with germline, one end of the junction differs, possibly owing to a read error. This chain links TRBV5-6 with TRBJ2-1; D may be TRBD2 (5 bases). The CDR3 sequence is 15 residues long. From germline, CDR1 is SGHDT and CDR2 YYEEEE. CDR3 sequence reads: CASSTGNQHYSEQFF. The CDR3 nucleotides are TGTGCCAGCAGTACGGGAAACCAACATTACAGTGAGCAGTTCTTC.

Notes on this clonotype: This may be a read error: a much more frequent sequence differs by one nucleotide. The chain combines TRBV7-9 with TRBJ1-5, with D possibly matching TRBD1 (5 bases). This CDR3 spans 15 amino acids. Germline V lookup: CDR1 SEHNR, CDR2 FQNEAQ (reference sequence). The CDR3 loop reads CASSSPGFGRQPLHF. For the CDR3, the DNA is TGTGCCAGCAGCTCACCAGGGTTTGGGCGTCAGCCCCTGCATTTT.

Remarks on this clonotype: Compared with germline, one end of the junction differs, possibly owing to a read error. CDR3 in DNA: TGTGCCAGCAGCCCGTATGGGACAGGATCCACAGATAGGCAGTATTTT. Residues: CASSPYGTGSTDRQYF. J is TRBJ2-3 and V is TRBV7-9; 8 bases fit TRBD1. Germline V gene data show CDR1 as SEHNR and CDR2 as FQNEAQ (reference sequence). This CDR3 contains 16 residues.